Below, 7 T cell receptor beta chains from the same sample are listed, as sequenced in a study of blood T cells in healthy people across ages (dated by TCRdb to 2014 to 2015). Preparation of the library involved 5' RACE. The sequencer was an Illumina HiSeq 2500. A second about 6 to 11 cycle PCR used a sample-barcoded 5' primer and a J-beta primer mix. TCRdb trimmed the raw reads at Q25, called clones with MiXCR and kept productive beta chains. CDR3 protein sequences are deduplicated, and each keeps its most common genes and DNA. The table for this sample lists over 1.5 million distinct CDR3 sequences; around half of them were counted only once. In total, the top ten clones hold about 2.1% of the sample. Input material: blood. These receptors originate from a woman aged 40 to 50 in good health.

A remark on this clonotype: An end of the junction differs from the germline gene, which may be a read error. J is TRBJ2-7 and V is TRBV28, with D maybe TRBD1 (6 bases). The CDR3 is 13 amino acids. Germline values: CDR1 MDHEN, CDR2 SYDVKM. This CDR3 reads CAGRVTTGYEQYF. The DNA of the CDR3 is TGTGCCGGCAGGGTGACGACAGGCTACGAGCAGTACTTC.

This clonotype was seen a handful of times. The chain has TRBV10-3 and TRBJ1-2; TRBD1 agrees at 8 bases. J gave up 3 bases and V 6 bases, and 6 bases lay outside the gene matches. The CDR3 covers 14 residues. Germline lookup yields CDR1 ENHRY and CDR2 SYGVKD. The DNA of the CDR3 is TGTGCCATCAGAGGACAGGGAGGACACTATGGCTACACCTTC. Protein sequence: CAIRGQGGHYGYTF.

The V and J genes are TRBV24-1 and TRBJ2-2, with D possibly matching TRBD2 (6 bases). CDR1 is KGHDR and CDR2 is SFDVKD in the germline V gene. Trimming took 8 bases from V and 4 from J, leaving 13 bases between them. The CDR3 runs 14 residues. CDR3: CATTSRDPTGELFF. CDR3 nucleotide sequence: TGTGCCACCACCTCGCGGGACCCCACCGGGGAGCTGTTTTTT.

The chain combines TRBV6-5 with TRBJ2-5; TRBD1 or TRBD2 may be the D gene (5 bases each). The CDR3 has 14 residues. Between the trimmed V and J ends, which lost 4 bases and 2 bases, there was a span of 11 bases. Germline CDR1 reads MNHEY; CDR2 reads SVGAGI. CDR3 sequence: CASSSRDVQETQYF. CDR3 nucleotides: TGTGCCAGCAGTTCCCGGGACGTTCAAGAGACCCAGTACTTC.

V usage is TRBV2 and J usage is TRBJ2-6; TRBD2 might be the D (7 bases). Germline V CDR1 and CDR2: SNHLY, FYNNEI. V lost 3 bases and J lost 0, with 21 bases in between. The CDR3 consists of 20 residues. The CDR3 nucleotides are TGTGCCAGCAGTGACTCGGGGGGCCGCGAGGAGAGCTCTGGGGCCAACGTCCTGACTTTC. Protein product: CASSDSGGREESSGANVLTF.

The rearrangement joins TRBV16 to TRBJ2-7; D is undetermined. CDR3 length: 13 amino acids. Germline CDR1 is KGHSY and CDR2 is FQNENV. V lost 1 base, J lost 3 bases, and 7 bases lay in between. This CDR3 is CASSQFRSYEQYF. CDR3 nucleotide sequence: TGTGCCAGCAGCCAATTCCGCAGCTACGAGCAGTACTTC.

This clonotype was seen a single time. J is TRBJ1-2 and V is TRBV2; D is undetermined. CDR1 is SNHLY and CDR2 is FYNNEI in the germline V gene. Between the trimmed V and J ends, which lost 5 bases and 4 bases, there was a span of 17 bases. The CDR3 is made up of 15 amino acids. The CDR3 DNA sequence: TGTGCCAGCAGTCCAGCGGGAGGGTCCGTCTATGGCTACACCTTC. It translates to CASSPAGGSVYGYTF.